A single sample gave rise to the 13 T cell receptor beta chains below, sequenced in a study of follicular helper T cells after annual influenza vaccination. Time point noted: 2015-2016 season, 7 days after influenza vaccination. Data came from immunoSEQ multiplex PCR; TCRdb stores just in-frame clones and leaves some out. The sample has about 10,000 clones, 75% to 90% seen once. The sample here was CXCR5- memory CD4+ T cells sorted from blood, taken 7 days after influenza vaccination. Receptors were obtained from an adult who received the influenza vaccine.

The V gene is TRBV7-2, the J gene TRBJ2-7, with TRBD1 matching 10 bases. This CDR3 spans 14 amino acids. V lost 6 bases, J lost 2 bases, and 4 bases stayed unmatched. Germline V gene sequence: CDR1 SGHTA, CDR2 FQGNSA. The CDR3 loop reads CASSTDRGAYEQYF. In DNA, the CDR3 is TGTGCCAGCAGTACGGACAGGGGGGCCTACGAGCAGTACTTC. The entire variable domain, with the rest obtained from reference TRBV7-2 and TRBJ2-7, is as follows: GAGVSQSPSNKVTEKGKDVELRCDPISGHTALYWYRQSLGQGLEFLIYFQGNSAPDKSGLPSDRFSAERTGGSVSTLTIQRTQQEDSAVYLCASSTDRGAYEQYFGPGTRLTVT.

The CDR3 region has the DNA TGTGCCAGCAGATTAGCGGGGGGACAAGAGACCCAGTACTTC. This sequence encodes CASRLAGGQETQYF. This sequence joins TRBV5-4 and TRBJ2-5, with TRBD2 matching over 10 bases. V shed 5 bases, J shed 2 bases, and the junction held 3 bases outside the gene matches. This CDR3 comprises 14 residues. Germline loops: CDR1 SGHNT, CDR2 YYREEE (reference sequence).

The chain carries TRBV5-1 and TRBJ1-2; perhaps TRBD1 as D (5 bases). The CDR3 runs to 13 residues. V lost 4 bases and J lost 4, with 11 bases in between. Germline V gene sequence: CDR1 SGHRS, CDR2 YFSETQ. As DNA, the CDR3 is TGCGCCAGCAGCCTGATTGGGGGCTATGGCTACACCTTC. Translation: CASSLIGGYGYTF.

To note about this clone: Germline and junction disagree at one end, which may indicate a read error. The rearrangement links TRBV7-2 to TRBJ1-1, with a weak D call TRBD1 (6 bases). CDR3 length: 13 amino acids. Germline V gene sequence: CDR1 SGHTA, CDR2 FQGNSA. CDR3 nucleotide sequence: TGTGCCAGCAGCTTCGATTACAGGGCTGAGGCTTTCTTT. It yields the protein CASSFDYRAEAFF.

This CDR3 reads CASTSRTSLPGELFF. The CDR3, as DNA: TGTGCCAGTACCAGCCGGACTAGCTTACCCGGGGAGCTGTTTTTT. V is TRBV19 and J is TRBJ2-2; 8 positions agree with TRBD2. The CDR3 contains 15 residues. Unmatched junction bases numbered 10, after V lost 7 bases and J lost 6 bases. Germline V CDR1 and CDR2: LNHDA, SQIVND (reference sequence).

This chain uses TRBV5-6 with TRBJ2-3, with 9 bases identical to TRBD2. After removal of 0 bases from V and 9 bases from J, the junction contained 8 bases not matched to a gene. This CDR3 is 15 amino acids long. Germline V lookup: CDR1 SGHDT, CDR2 YYEEEE. The CDR3 region is CASSLGFLAGRTQYF. CDR3 coding DNA: TGTGCCAGCAGCTTGGGGTTCCTAGCGGGGAGGACGCAGTATTTT.

The rearrangement uses TRBV30 and TRBJ2-2; 8 bases are a match to TRBD1. The CDR3 has 15 residues. The junction had 7 bases not matched to a gene; V was cut back by 2 bases and J by 5 bases. Germline CDR1 and CDR2: GTSNPN and SVGIG (reference sequence). The CDR3 region is CAWSSRTGWTGELFF. The CDR3 bases are TGTGCCTGGAGTAGCCGGACAGGGTGGACCGGGGAGCTGTTTTTT.

This clone was detected once. The rearrangement uses TRBV30 and TRBJ2-7; 7 nucleotides align to TRBD2. The CDR3 spans 11 residues. V dropped 3 bases and J dropped 6; count of bases not matched to a gene: 2. Germline V lookup: CDR1 GTSNPN, CDR2 SVGIG (reference sequence). The CDR3 spells CAWSWGGEQYF. As DNA, the CDR3 is TGTGCCTGGAGCTGGGGGGGCGAGCAGTACTTC.

The chain uses TRBV18 and TRBJ2-7; no firm D call. V was clipped by 3 bases and J by 7 bases, with 10 bases between them. This CDR3 has 12 residues. Per germline, CDR1 KGHSH and CDR2 LQKENI. The CDR3 loop reads CASSPSFGEQYF. CDR3 nucleotides: TGTGCCAGCTCACCCTCGTTCGGAGAGCAGTACTTC.

The chain couples TRBV6-1 to TRBJ2-5; 9 nucleotides align to TRBD1. CDR3 length: 14 residues. The V segment lost 5 bases and the J segment 3 bases; nucleotides outside the gene matches: 4. Germline V gene sequence: CDR1 MNHNS, CDR2 SASEGT. CDR3: CASSPRTGEETQYF. CDR3 nucleotides: TGTGCCAGCAGTCCCCGGACAGGGGAAGAGACCCAGTACTTC.

The chain combines TRBV28 with TRBJ2-6, with 10 bases matching TRBD1. The germline V gene has CDR1 MDHEN and CDR2 SYDVKM. V lost 6 bases to trimming and J lost 0 bases; unmatched junction nucleotides: 11. CDR3 length: 19 amino acids. DNA for the CDR3: TGTGCCAGCAGCAGACCTGGACAGGGGGGCCACTCTGGGGCCAACGTCCTGACTTTC. This gives the protein CASSRPGQGGHSGANVLTF.

The chain links TRBV6-1 to TRBJ2-7; 8 bases fit TRBD2. This CDR3 is 13 amino acids long. V was clipped by 6 bases and J by 7 bases; unmatched bases: 8. The germline V gene encodes CDR1 MNHNS and CDR2 SASEGT. The CDR3 is CASRTGGPGEQYF. CDR3 sequence (DNA): TGTGCCAGCAGGACGGGGGGGCCGGGAGAGCAGTACTTC.

The sample holds one count of this clone. The chain carries TRBV7-2 and TRBJ2-7, with 10 bases aligning to TRBD1. CDR1 SGHTA and CDR2 FQGNSA come from the germline V gene. There are 15 residues in the CDR3. The ends lost 5 bases at V and 3 bases at J; junction bases unmatched: 7. CDR3 sequence reads: CASSTGQGGIYEQYF. DNA for the CDR3: TGTGCCAGCAGCACAGGACAGGGGGGAATCTACGAGCAGTACTTC.